Each of the 9 T cell receptor beta chains below was sequenced from the same sample in a study of siplizumab effects on memory and regulatory T cells. Assay used: immunoSEQ multiplex PCR; TCRdb lists only in-frame clones, some missing. The sample holds about 100,000 clones; approximately 94% are singletons and the top ten take 1% to 1.5%. Specimen: non-Treg CD4+ T cells sorted from blood. The receptors were sampled from a human donor in good health.

V gene TRBV10-2 combines with J gene TRBJ2-4; possibly TRBD1 or TRBD2 for D (5 bases each). Germline V gene sequence: CDR1 WSHSY, CDR2 SAAADI. Trimming removed 7 bases from V and 0 bases from J, with 19 bases in between. The CDR3 is made up of 17 amino acids. Written as DNA, the CDR3 is TGCGCCAGCACCGCCCGGCGAGGGGTGTCAGCCAAAAACATTCAGTACTTC. This gives the protein CASTARRGVSAKNIQYF.

This chain links TRBV28 with TRBJ2-2, with 7 bases that match TRBD1. Losses at the gene ends were 5 bases for V and 6 bases for J; bases not matched to a gene: 12. This CDR3 is built from 16 residues. CDR1 is MDHEN and CDR2 is SYDVKM in the germline V gene. Here the CDR3 reads CASSPAEGGLPGELFF. CDR3 DNA sequence: TGTGCCAGCAGTCCGGCTGAAGGGGGCTTGCCCGGGGAGCTGTTTTTT.

The genes are TRBV2 and TRBJ2-3, with a possible D match to TRBD2 (6 bases). Trimming cost V 5 bases and J 3 bases, with 9 bases left between them. This CDR3 contains 13 residues. The germline V gene encodes CDR1 SNHLY and CDR2 FYNNEI. The CDR3: CASSLGLTDTQYF. CDR3 coding DNA: TGTGCCAGCAGTCTGGGACTGACAGATACGCAGTATTTT.

CDR3 bases: TGTGCCAGCAGTTTTCAAGGGTCGGGCACAGATACGCAGTATTTT. This sequence encodes CASSFQGSGTDTQYF. The V call is TRBV28, the J call TRBJ2-3; D is ambiguous. Trimming left V 3 bases short and J 1 base short, with 11 bases between. Per the germline V gene, CDR1 is MDHEN and CDR2 is SYDVKM. The CDR3 sequence is 15 residues long.

A single count supports this clone. This sequence joins TRBV9 and TRBJ2-3, with 13 bases matching TRBD2. Trimming took 4 bases from V and 4 from J; bases not matched to a gene: 6. Germline V lookup: CDR1 SGDLS, CDR2 YYNGEE. The CDR3 runs to 16 residues. The CDR3 DNA is TGTGCCAGCAGCAGACGGACTAGCGGGAGTCCAGATACGCAGTATTTT. Its protein is CASSRRTSGSPDTQYF.

A note on this clone: The junction does not match germline at one end; this may be a read error. The rearrangement joins TRBV27 to TRBJ2-4, with 9 nucleotides matching TRBD1. This CDR3 has 18 residues. The V gene's germline CDR1 is MNHEY and CDR2 SMNVEV (reference sequence). Written as DNA, the CDR3 is TGTGCCAGCAGTCTATCGGTTTTAAACAGGGGGCGCGAAAACATTCAGTACTTC. Translating gives CASSLSVLNRGRENIQYF.

J is TRBJ2-5 and V is TRBV7-3; D remains ambiguous. Germline V gives CDR1 SGHTA, CDR2 FQGTGA. The CDR3 extends over 13 amino acids. Trimming shortened V by 1 base and J by 2 bases, and 5 bases separated the two germline ends. CDR3 protein: CASSLRAQETQYF. DNA of the CDR3: TGTGCCAGCAGCTTAAGGGCTCAAGAGACCCAGTACTTC.

V usage is TRBV30 and J usage is TRBJ1-4; the match to TRBD1 covers 9 bases. Unmatched junction bases numbered 5, after V lost 2 bases and J lost 4 bases. Per the germline V gene, CDR1 is GTSNPN and CDR2 is SVGIG (reference sequence). The CDR3 loop spans 15 amino acids. The CDR3 is CAWSPPGQGNEKLFF. The CDR3 bases are TGTGCCTGGAGTCCTCCGGGACAGGGTAATGAAAAACTGTTTTTT.

V usage is TRBV5-1 and J usage is TRBJ1-5; possibly TRBD1 for D (5 bases). The V gene lost 4 bases and the J gene lost 0 bases, with 14 bases spanning the gap. The CDR3 has 16 amino acids. Germline V lookup: CDR1 SGHRS, CDR2 YFSETQ. The CDR3 region is CASSVGTDISNQPQHF. The CDR3 bases are TGCGCCAGCAGCGTCGGGACCGACATTAGCAATCAGCCCCAGCATTTT.